The clone carrying this TCR beta chain was picked up a small number of times. Its matching antigen is unknown. The data were obtained in a study of T-cell memory formation after mild COVID-19. Turning to the study itself: TCR clusters were largely donor specific.

General study findings and limits: Day 15 to 85 contracting clones showed balanced CD4/CD8; day 15 to 37 expanders favored CD4+. The main location of contracting CD4+ clones was CM and EM, and that of contracting CD8+ clones was EMRA. Pre-infection memory contained some responding clones, which suggested that cross-reactive memory had joined.

TCRdb re-analysed the 5' RACE reads in MiXCR, keeping a single row per CDR3 protein. The table records around 450,000 distinct CDR3 sequences, roughly a quarter of them present only once. CDR1 and CDR2 from the germline V gene are SGHTA and FQGNSA. Trimming took 0 bases from V and 2 from J, leaving 11 bases between them. The CDR3 runs 17 residues. The sequence was collected from an adult woman who had mild COVID-19 (a few samples of this study predate the infection). Cell type and time point are not known. V and J are TRBV7-2 and TRBJ2-6; D assignment may be TRBD1 or TRBD2 (5 bases each). What was sequenced was PBMCs or a T cell subset sorted from them (not recorded which). The DNA for the CDR3 is TGTGCCAGCAGCTTAGCGTTAAGAGGGGCTGGGGCCAACGTCCTGACTTTC. Encoded protein: CASSLALRGAGANVLTF.